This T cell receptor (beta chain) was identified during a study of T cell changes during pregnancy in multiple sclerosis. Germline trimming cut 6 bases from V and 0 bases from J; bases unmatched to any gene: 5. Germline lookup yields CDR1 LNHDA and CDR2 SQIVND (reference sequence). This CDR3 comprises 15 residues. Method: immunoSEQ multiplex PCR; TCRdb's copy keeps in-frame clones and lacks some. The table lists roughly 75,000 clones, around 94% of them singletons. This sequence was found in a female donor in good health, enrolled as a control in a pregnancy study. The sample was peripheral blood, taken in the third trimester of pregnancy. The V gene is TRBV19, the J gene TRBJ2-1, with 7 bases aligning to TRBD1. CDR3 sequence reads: CASSRQGSSYNEQFF. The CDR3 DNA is TGTGCCAGTAGCCGACAGGGAAGCTCCTACAATGAGCAGTTCTTC.